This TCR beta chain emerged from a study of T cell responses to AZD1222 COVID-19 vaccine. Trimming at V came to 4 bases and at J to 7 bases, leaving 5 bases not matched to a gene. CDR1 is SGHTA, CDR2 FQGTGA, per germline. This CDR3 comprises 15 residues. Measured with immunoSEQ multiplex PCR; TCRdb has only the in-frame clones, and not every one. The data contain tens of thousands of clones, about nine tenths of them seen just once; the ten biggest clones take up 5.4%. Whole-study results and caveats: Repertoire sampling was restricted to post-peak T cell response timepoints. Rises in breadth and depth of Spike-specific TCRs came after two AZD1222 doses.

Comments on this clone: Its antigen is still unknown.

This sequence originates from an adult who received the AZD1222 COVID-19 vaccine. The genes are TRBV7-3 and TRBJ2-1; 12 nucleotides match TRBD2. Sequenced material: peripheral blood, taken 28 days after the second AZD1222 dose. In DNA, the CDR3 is TGTGCCAGCAGCTCTAGCGGGGGGGCGATGAATGAGCAGTTCTTC. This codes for CASSSSGGAMNEQFF. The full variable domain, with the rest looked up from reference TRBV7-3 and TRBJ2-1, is GAGVSQTPSNKVTEKGKYVELRCDPISGHTALYWYRQSLGQGPEFLIYFQGTGAADDSGLPNDRFFAVRPEGSVSTLKIQRTERGDSAVYLCASSSSGGAMNEQFFGPGTRLTVL.